The present T cell receptor (beta chain) was sequenced within a study of shared clonotypes between healthy human individuals. Trimming cost V 7 bases and J 8 bases, with 18 bases left between them. The CDR3 covers 14 residues. In germline, CDR1 is SEHNR, CDR2 FQNEAQ (reference sequence). All participating donors were Caucasian adults from Nashville, Tennessee. Each unsorted sample relied on roughly 90 million PBMCs as its source of genomic DNA. Each unsorted PBMC replicate got 300 ng genomic DNA, tens of thousands of genomes. TCRdb's table, derived via immunoSEQ multiplex PCR, lists solely in-frame clones and lacks some. The sample includes about 490,000 clones, roughly 85% seen only once; the top ten take around 12%.

Sequenced material: PBMCs. This TCR came from a middle-aged woman in good health. Some clones in this sample may be carry-over from other donors' samples. The J gene is TRBJ2-1, the V gene TRBV7-9, with a weak D call TRBD2 (7 bases). The CDR3 DNA is TGTGCCAGCAAGGGGGGAGGGCCCTCCGATGAGCAGTTCTTC. Translated: CASKGGGPSDEQFF.